Listed here is a single TCR beta chain. This record comes from a study of OX40 agonist ivuxolimab in advanced cancers. On the study more broadly: Those enrolled were approximately 83% male, with a mean age of 60 years and ages from roughly 23 to 79.

Repertoires were generated with immunoSEQ multiplex PCR, while TCRdb's copy carries only in-frame clones and drops some. The table has 68,000 or so clones, roughly four fifths seen once. Unmatched junction bases numbered 10, after V lost 6 bases and J lost 6 bases. Germline assignment: CDR1 WSHSY and CDR2 SAAADI. The CDR3 is made up of 15 amino acids. V and J are TRBV10-2 and TRBJ1-2; 10 nucleotides match TRBD1. Sequences were derived from CD4+ or CD8+ T cells sorted from blood, sampled in a trial of the OX40 agonist ivuxolimab. The sequence was obtained from an adult with an advanced solid tumor such as melanoma, head and neck, liver or kidney cancer. The CDR3 DNA reads TGCGCCAGCAGCCCGTTGGGACAGGGGAAAGATGGCTACACCTTC. Amino acid sequence: CASSPLGQGKDGYTF.